These 32 T cell receptor beta chains came from one sample sequenced in a study of neurological immune-mediated disorders. One entry per CDR3 protein, called by TCRdb with MiXCR from the 5' RACE reads. The repertoire holds roughly 52,000 distinct CDR3 sequences, with over 3.5% as singletons. The sequencing input was PBMCs. The receptors stem from a man aged 55 to 70 with multiple sclerosis.

This clonotype has ten or more counts. V gene TRBV6-5 combines with J gene TRBJ1-4; 9 bases agree with TRBD1. The V segment lost 0 bases and the J segment 6 bases; nucleotides outside the gene matches: 17. The CDR3 runs 20 residues. Germline lookup yields CDR1 MNHEY and CDR2 SVGAGI. The CDR3: CASSYSRLAGQGGRDEKLFF. The CDR3 region has the DNA TGTGCCAGCAGTTACTCGAGACTGGCGGGACAGGGTGGACGGGATGAAAAACTGTTTTTT.

This clonotype was counted only a few times. The chain uses TRBV11-2 and TRBJ2-7; 8 positions match TRBD2. The length of the CDR3 is 16 residues. CDR1 is SGHAT and CDR2 is FQNNGV in the germline V gene. V shed 0 bases and J 4 bases; nucleotides not matched to a gene: 8. CDR3 nucleotide sequence: TGTGCCAGCAGCTTAGAGAATTTACGCGGGAGGTACGAGCAGTACTTC. This encodes CASSLENLRGRYEQYF.

This clonotype was observed many times. The genes are TRBV28 and TRBJ2-7; D possibly corresponds to TRBD1 (5 bases). This CDR3 is 13 amino acids long. V gave up 7 bases and J gave up 10 bases, with 20 bases separating them. Germline lookup yields CDR1 MDHEN and CDR2 SYDVKM. The CDR3, as DNA: TGTGCCAGCACGCTTAGGGGCTCCAGTATCCAGTACTTC. Translated: CASTLRGSSIQYF. The whole variable domain, filled in from reference TRBV28 and TRBJ2-7, reads DVKVTQSSRYLVKRTGEKVFLECVQDMDHENMFWYRQDPGLGLRLIYFSYDVKMKEKGDIPEGYSVSREKKERFSLILESASTNQTSMYLCASTLRGSSIQYFGPGTRLTVT.

This clonotype was counted many times. This chain links TRBV28 with TRBJ2-1, with D perhaps being TRBD1 or TRBD2 (5 bases each). V lost 7 bases and J 6 bases, leaving 13 bases between the germline ends. Germline-derived CDR1 and CDR2 are MDHEN and SYDVKM. The CDR3 is made up of 13 amino acids. CDR3: CASTLGASNEQFF. DNA for the CDR3: TGTGCCAGCACCCTCGGGGCTAGCAATGAGCAGTTCTTC.

The genes are TRBV10-3 and TRBJ1-2, with D possibly TRBD1 on 6 matching bases. Trimming stripped 0 bases from V and 5 bases from J, with 16 bases between. This CDR3 spans 16 amino acids. Germline CDR1 ENHRY, CDR2 SYGVKD. The CDR3 bases are TGTGCCATCAGTGAGTCGGGACAAGGCTATTCTTATGGCTACACCTTC. This encodes CAISESGQGYSYGYTF.

There are a few counts of this clonotype. The rearrangement joins TRBV20-1 to TRBJ1-1, with 7 nucleotides matching TRBD1. The germline V gene has CDR1 DFQATT and CDR2 SNEGSKA (reference sequence). CDR3 length: 14 residues. The V segment lost 3 bases and the J segment 1 base; nucleotides outside the gene matches: 5. The CDR3 coding sequence is TGCAGTGCTAGGTACAGGGGTAAGAACACTGAAGCTTTCTTT. This codes for CSARYRGKNTEAFF.

The chain carries TRBV5-1 and TRBJ1-2, with TRBD1 as a possible D gene (5 bases). Between the trimmed V and J ends, which lost 4 bases and 4 bases, there was a span of 11 bases. The CDR3 is 13 amino acids. CDR1 SGHRS and CDR2 YFSETQ come from the germline V gene. CDR3 bases: TGCGCCAGCAGCCTGGGGCAGAGCTATGGCTACACCTTC. Protein product: CASSLGQSYGYTF.

This clonotype was seen a handful of times. The chain couples TRBV7-8 to TRBJ1-1; possibly TRBD1 for D (6 bases). This CDR3 is 18 amino acids long. Germline V gene data show CDR1 as SGHVS and CDR2 as FQNEAQ. Trimming stripped 3 bases from V and 3 bases from J, with 23 bases between. CDR3 protein: CASSFPISTQGIHTEAFF. CDR3 nucleotides: TGTGCCAGCAGCTTCCCAATTAGTACACAGGGAATTCACACTGAAGCTTTCTTT. Based on the CDR3 plus reference TRBV7-8 and TRBJ1-1, the full variable domain is GAGVSQSPRYKVAKRGQDVALRCDPISGHVSLFWYQQALGQGPEFLTYFQNEAQLDKSGLPSDRFFAERPEGSVSTLKIQRTQQEDSAVYLCASSFPISTQGIHTEAFFGQGTRLTVV.

This clonotype was recorded many times. The chain links TRBV27 to TRBJ1-5; 7 nucleotides match TRBD1. The trim removed 2 bases at V and 4 bases at J, leaving 5 bases unmatched. The germline gives CDR1 MNHEY, CDR2 SMNVEV (reference sequence). The CDR3 loop spans 15 amino acids. CDR3 DNA: TGTGCCAGCAGTTTACTAGGGACAGATAATCAGCCCCAGCATTTT. Protein: CASSLLGTDNQPQHF.

Ten or more counts support this clonotype. The J gene is TRBJ1-3, the V gene TRBV30; D gene ambiguous. V gave up 3 bases and J gave up 1 base, with 7 bases separating them. The CDR3 sequence is 13 residues long. Germline V gene sequence: CDR1 GTSNPN, CDR2 SVGIG (reference sequence). Here the CDR3 DNA reads TGTGCCTGGAGGCACACTTCTGGAAACACCATATATTTT. Its protein product is CAWRHTSGNTIYF.

This clonotype was observed at least ten times. The chain links TRBV5-1 to TRBJ2-7; 11 bases line up with TRBD1. Germline values: CDR1 SGHRS, CDR2 YFSETQ. The ends lost 3 bases at V and 5 bases at J; junction bases unmatched: 10. The CDR3 runs to 16 residues. The CDR3 region is CASSSVRTGGSHEQYF. CDR3 in DNA: TGCGCCAGCAGCTCAGTAAGGACAGGGGGCTCTCACGAGCAGTACTTC.

This clonotype showed up many times. The chain uses TRBV20-1 and TRBJ2-3; D is possibly TRBD2 (5 bases). V was pared by 4 bases and J by 1 base, with 18 bases between. The CDR3 runs 16 residues. Germline-derived CDR1 and CDR2 are DFQATT and SNEGSKA (reference sequence). CDR3 in amino acids: CSANTWGVSGTDTQYF. The DNA for the CDR3 is TGCAGTGCTAACACTTGGGGAGTGAGTGGCACAGATACGCAGTATTTT.

This clonotype came up many times. The chain combines TRBV9 with TRBJ2-2; maybe TRBD1 (5 bases). The CDR3 covers 12 residues. V gave up 4 bases and J gave up 7 bases, with 8 bases separating them. The germline CDR1 and CDR2 sequences are SGDLS and YYNGEE. The CDR3 spells CASSQGVGELFF. The CDR3, as DNA: TGTGCCAGCAGCCAAGGGGTCGGGGAGCTGTTTTTT.

A few counts support this clonotype. V gene TRBV20-1 combines with J gene TRBJ2-6; D is uncertain. Germline V lookup: CDR1 DFQATT, CDR2 SNEGSKA (reference sequence). V was trimmed by 1 base and J by 5 bases, leaving 0 bases between them. The CDR3 extends over 11 amino acids. CDR3: CSARGANVLTF. CDR3 DNA sequence: TGCAGTGCTAGAGGGGCCAACGTCCTGACTTTC.

This clonotype was detected ten times or more. The J gene is TRBJ1-1, the V gene TRBV28; D is possibly TRBD1 (6 bases). Germline assignment: CDR1 MDHEN and CDR2 SYDVKM. There are 15 residues in the CDR3. Trimming pared 5 bases from V and 0 bases from J, leaving 13 bases between. The CDR3 spells CASSETGKMNTEAFF. For the CDR3, the DNA is TGTGCCAGCAGTGAGACAGGCAAGATGAACACTGAAGCTTTCTTT.

In its sample, this clonotype was seen many times. The genes are TRBV12-3 or TRBV12-4 and TRBJ2-1, with TRBD2 matching over 13 bases. V shed 6 bases, J shed 8 bases, and the junction held 10 bases outside the gene matches. CDR3 length equals 16 residues. This CDR3 is CASRPGTSGILDEQFF. DNA of the CDR3: TGTGCCAGCAGGCCCGGGACTAGCGGGATCCTCGATGAGCAGTTCTTC.

In its sample, this clonotype was seen many times. The chain uses TRBV28 and TRBJ2-3, with TRBD2 as a possible D gene (6 bases). V lost 4 bases, J lost 2 bases, and 13 bases lay in between. The CDR3 is made up of 15 amino acids. The V gene's germline CDR1 is MDHEN and CDR2 SYDVKM. CDR3 sequence: CASSSQTRHTDTQYF. CDR3 in DNA: TGTGCCAGCAGTTCCCAGACTAGACACACAGATACGCAGTATTTT.

This clonotype was detected ten times or more. This chain uses TRBV29-1 with TRBJ2-1; 10 bases fit TRBD2. From germline, CDR1 is SQVTM and CDR2 ANQGSEA. The CDR3 sequence is 14 residues long. Losses at the gene ends were 6 bases for V and 6 bases for J; bases not matched to a gene: 8. The CDR3 reads CSVVLAGVPNEQFF. The CDR3 bases are TGCAGCGTGGTCCTAGCGGGGGTCCCCAATGAGCAGTTCTTC.

This clonotype was recorded many times. The genes are TRBV20-1 and TRBJ2-2, with TRBD2 as a possible D gene (5 bases). This CDR3 is 14 amino acids long. V was pared by 3 bases and J by 1 base, with 9 bases between. The V gene's germline CDR1 is DFQATT and CDR2 SNEGSKA (reference sequence). CDR3 region: CSARLGGNTGELFF. CDR3 sequence (DNA): TGCAGTGCTAGGTTAGGAGGGAACACCGGGGAGCTGTTTTTT.

This chain joins TRBV9 and TRBJ2-1, with 13 bases that match TRBD2. V lost 0 bases and J lost 3; bases outside the gene matches: 15. The CDR3 extends over 21 amino acids. Germline V CDR1 and CDR2: SGDLS, YYNGEE. As DNA, the CDR3 is TGTGCCAGCAGCGTAGGGGCTTCACTAGCGGGAGGGCTTCCTTTCTACAATGAGCAGTTCTTC. Translation: CASSVGASLAGGLPFYNEQFF.

Many counts were recorded for this clonotype. This chain links TRBV28 with TRBJ2-2, with D perhaps matching TRBD1 (5 bases). CDR1 is MDHEN and CDR2 is SYDVKM in the germline V gene. The CDR3 extends over 14 amino acids. Trimming left V 7 bases short and J 6 bases short, with 15 bases between. The CDR3 region is CASIQGAVPGELFF. The CDR3 DNA sequence: TGTGCCAGCATTCAGGGTGCCGTCCCCGGGGAGCTGTTTTTT.

The table lists this clonotype with many counts. The genes are TRBV18 and TRBJ1-1; the match to TRBD1 covers 12 bases. The J segment lost 11 bases and the V segment lost 5 bases, leaving 9 bases of the junction unmatched. The CDR3 has 14 amino acids. Germline-derived CDR1 and CDR2 are KGHSH and LQKENI. The CDR3 spells CASSDPGQGAEAFF. In DNA, the CDR3 is TGTGCCAGCTCAGATCCGGGACAGGGGGCGGAGGCTTTCTTT.

This clonotype was detected ten times or more. The rearrangement uses TRBV15 and TRBJ1-5; D is possibly TRBD1 (5 bases). This CDR3 is 14 amino acids long. Germline V CDR1 and CDR2: LNHNV, YYDKDF (reference sequence). Between the trimmed V and J ends, which lost 1 base and 7 bases, there was a span of 11 bases. CDR3 loop: CATSRAGQGQPQHF. The DNA for the CDR3 is TGTGCCACCAGCAGAGCGGGGCAGGGACAGCCCCAGCATTTT. The complete variable domain, with remaining parts taken from reference TRBV15 and TRBJ1-5, reads DAMVIQNPRYQVTQFGKPVTLSCSQTLNHNVMYWYQQKSSQAPKLLFHYYDKDFNNEADTPDNFQSRRPNTSFCFLDIRSPGLGDTAMYLCATSRAGQGQPQHFGDGTRLSIL.

This clonotype was seen at least ten times. The chain is built from TRBV5-5 and TRBJ1-1; no clear D gene. Germline values: CDR1 SGHKS, CDR2 YYEKEE (reference sequence). V was trimmed by 4 bases and J by 4 bases, leaving 14 bases between them. The CDR3 extends over 14 amino acids. The CDR3 loop reads CASSLTSFGTEAFF. DNA for the CDR3: TGTGCCAGCAGCCTTACAAGCTTTGGCACTGAAGCTTTCTTT.

This clonotype was picked up many times. The chain combines TRBV9 with TRBJ1-4; TRBD1 might be the D (6 bases). The germline V and J ends were trimmed by 3 bases and 2 bases, with 11 bases remaining between them. Germline V gene lookup returns CDR1 SGDLS and CDR2 YYNGEE. The CDR3 spans 15 residues. This CDR3 reads CASSDRTDTNEKLFF. For the CDR3, the DNA is TGTGCCAGCAGCGACAGGACAGATACTAATGAAAAACTGTTTTTT. Together with reference TRBV9 and TRBJ1-4, the CDR3 gives the full variable domain: DSGVTQTPKHLITATGQRVTLRCSPRSGDLSVYWYQQSLDQGLQFLIQYYNGEERAKGNILERFSAQQFPDLHSELNLSSLELGDSALYFCASSDRTDTNEKLFFGSGTQLSVL.

V gene TRBV20-1 combines with J gene TRBJ2-7; D remains unclear. CDR1 DFQATT and CDR2 SNEGSKA come from the germline V gene (reference sequence). The CDR3 runs to 12 residues. The V end was cut by 2 bases, the J end by 7 bases, with 12 bases between. CDR3: CSARLSMGEQYF. CDR3 bases: TGCAGTGCTAGACTTTCTATGGGGGAGCAGTACTTC.

This clonotype has a count of ten or more. J is TRBJ1-2 and V is TRBV10-3, with D unresolved. From germline, CDR1 is ENHRY and CDR2 SYGVKD. The CDR3 consists of 13 residues. V gave up 4 bases and J gave up 4 bases, with 10 bases separating them. Written as DNA, the CDR3 is TGTGCCATCAGTGCGCCGGAGCTCTATGGCTACACCTTC. Protein: CAISAPELYGYTF.

This clonotype came up many times. The chain is built from TRBV20-1 and TRBJ2-7, with D tentatively TRBD1 (7 bases). Germline V gives CDR1 DFQATT, CDR2 SNEGSKA (reference sequence). Trimming pared 0 bases from V and 7 bases from J, leaving 10 bases between. CDR3 length: 12 amino acids. The DNA of the CDR3 is TGCAGTGCTAGAGAACAGGGGAGGGAGCAGTACTTC. Its translation is CSAREQGREQYF.

This clonotype was counted many times. This chain links TRBV12-3 or TRBV12-4 with TRBJ2-3; a weak D match, TRBD1 (5 bases). This CDR3 is built from 13 residues. The V and J ends lost 7 bases and 3 bases respectively, with 11 bases between them. CDR3 residues: CASKGQTTDTQYF. The CDR3 bases are TGTGCCAGCAAGGGGCAGACTACAGATACGCAGTATTTT.

This clonotype was recorded many times. The gene calls are TRBV5-6 and TRBJ1-1, with D perhaps TRBD1 (5 bases). Germline V lookup: CDR1 SGHDT, CDR2 YYEEEE. V was pared by 2 bases and J by 3 bases, with 11 bases between. This CDR3 has 14 residues. The CDR3 protein is CASSFLGRDTEAFF. The CDR3 DNA reads TGTGCCAGCAGCTTTCTCGGCAGGGACACTGAAGCTTTCTTT.

This clonotype was seen repeatedly, ten times or more. The chain uses TRBV18 and TRBJ1-6; D is ambiguous. Looked up from germline, CDR1 is KGHSH and CDR2 is LQKENI. V shed 3 bases and J shed 10 bases, with 13 bases lying between them. This CDR3 has 14 residues. CDR3 sequence reads: CASSPQGQDSPLHF. Here the CDR3 DNA reads TGTGCCAGCTCACCTCAAGGGCAAGACTCACCCCTCCACTTT.

The table lists this clonotype with many counts. This rearrangement joins TRBV2 to TRBJ1-5, with a possible D match to TRBD1 (6 bases). The V gene lost 8 bases and the J gene lost 3 bases, with 14 bases spanning the gap. This CDR3 is 14 amino acids long. Germline CDR1 SNHLY, CDR2 FYNNEI. The CDR3 DNA reads as TGTGCCAGCCGTCGGGGGGCCGACAATCAGCCCCAGCATTTT. It is translated as CASRRGADNQPQHF. The full variable domain, completed using reference TRBV2 and TRBJ1-5, is EPEVTQTPSHQVTQMGQEVILRCVPISNHLYFYWYRQILGQKVEFLVSFYNNEISEKSEIFDDQFSVERPDGSNFTLKIRSTKLEDSAMYFCASRRGADNQPQHFGDGTRLSIL.